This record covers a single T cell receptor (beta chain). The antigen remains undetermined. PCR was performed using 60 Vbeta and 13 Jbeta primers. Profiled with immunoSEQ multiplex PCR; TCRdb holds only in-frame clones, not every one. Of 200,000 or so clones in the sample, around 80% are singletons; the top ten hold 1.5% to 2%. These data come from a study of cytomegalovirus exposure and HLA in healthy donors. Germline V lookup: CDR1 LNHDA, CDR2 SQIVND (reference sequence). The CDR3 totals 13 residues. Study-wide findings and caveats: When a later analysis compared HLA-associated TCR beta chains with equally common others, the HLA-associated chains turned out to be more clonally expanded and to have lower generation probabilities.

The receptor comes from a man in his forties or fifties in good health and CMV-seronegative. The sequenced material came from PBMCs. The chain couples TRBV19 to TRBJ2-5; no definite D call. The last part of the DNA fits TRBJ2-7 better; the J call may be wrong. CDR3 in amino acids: CASSIVDSYEQYF. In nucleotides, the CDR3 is TGTGCCAGTAGTATTGTTGACTCCTACGAGCAGTACTTC.